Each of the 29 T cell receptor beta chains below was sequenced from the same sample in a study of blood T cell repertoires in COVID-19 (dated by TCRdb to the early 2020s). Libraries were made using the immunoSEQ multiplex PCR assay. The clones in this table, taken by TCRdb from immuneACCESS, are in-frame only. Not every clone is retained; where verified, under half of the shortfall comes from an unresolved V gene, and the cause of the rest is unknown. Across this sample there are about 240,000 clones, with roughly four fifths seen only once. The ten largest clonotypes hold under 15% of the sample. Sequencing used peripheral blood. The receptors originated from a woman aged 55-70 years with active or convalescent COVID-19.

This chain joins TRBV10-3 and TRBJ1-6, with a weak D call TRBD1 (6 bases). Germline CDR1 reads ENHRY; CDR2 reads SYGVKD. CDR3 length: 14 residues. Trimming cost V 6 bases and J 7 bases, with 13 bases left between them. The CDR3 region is CAISPGHLNSPLHF. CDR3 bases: TGTGCCATCAGCCCGGGACACCTCAATTCACCCCTCCACTTT.

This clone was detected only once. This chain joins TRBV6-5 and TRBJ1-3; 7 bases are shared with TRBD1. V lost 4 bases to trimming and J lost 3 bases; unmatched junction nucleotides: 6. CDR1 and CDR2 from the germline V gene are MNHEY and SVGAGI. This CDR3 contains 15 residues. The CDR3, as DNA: TGTGCCAGCAGTTCCGAGACAGGGAATGGAAACACCATATATTTT. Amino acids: CASSSETGNGNTIYF.

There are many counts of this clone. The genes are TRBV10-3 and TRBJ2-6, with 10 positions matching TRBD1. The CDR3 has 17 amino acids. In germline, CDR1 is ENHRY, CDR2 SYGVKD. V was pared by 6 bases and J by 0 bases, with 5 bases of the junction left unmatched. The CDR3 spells CAISGQGGPSGANVLTF. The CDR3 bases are TGTGCCATCAGCGGACAGGGGGGGCCCTCTGGGGCCAACGTCCTGACTTTC.

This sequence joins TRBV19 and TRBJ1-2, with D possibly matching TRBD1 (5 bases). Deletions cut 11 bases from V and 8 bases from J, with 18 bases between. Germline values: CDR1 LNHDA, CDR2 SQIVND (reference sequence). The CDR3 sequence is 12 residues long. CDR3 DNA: TGTGCCCTGCAGGGATCTGGTTGGGGCTACACCTTC. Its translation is CALQGSGWGYTF. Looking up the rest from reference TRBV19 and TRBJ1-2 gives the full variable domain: DGGITQSPKYLFRKEGQNVTLSCEQNLNHDAMYWYRQDPGQGLRLIYYSQIVNDFQKGDIAEGYSVSREKKESFPLTVTSAQKNPTAFYLCALQGSGWGYTFGSGTRLTVV.

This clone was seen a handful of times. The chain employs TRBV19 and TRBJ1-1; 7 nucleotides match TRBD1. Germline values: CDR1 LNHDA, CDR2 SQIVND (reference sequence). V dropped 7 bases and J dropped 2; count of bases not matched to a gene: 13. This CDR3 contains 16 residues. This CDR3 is CASTKRQGRGNTEAFF. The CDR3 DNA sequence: TGTGCCAGTACCAAGAGACAGGGTCGGGGAAACACTGAAGCTTTCTTT. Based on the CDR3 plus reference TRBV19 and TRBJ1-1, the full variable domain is DGGITQSPKYLFRKEGQNVTLSCEQNLNHDAMYWYRQDPGQGLRLIYYSQIVNDFQKGDIAEGYSVSREKKESFPLTVTSAQKNPTAFYLCASTKRQGRGNTEAFFGQGTRLTVV.

CDR3 region: CASSIHRRQAGEKLFF. The DNA for the CDR3 is TGTGCCAGTAGTATCCACCGAAGACAGGCAGGGGAAAAACTGTTTTTT. The chain uses TRBV19 and TRBJ1-4; D is possibly TRBD1 (6 bases). The CDR3 is 16 amino acids. CDR1 is LNHDA and CDR2 is SQIVND in the germline V gene (reference sequence). V lost 3 bases and J lost 8, with 19 bases in between.

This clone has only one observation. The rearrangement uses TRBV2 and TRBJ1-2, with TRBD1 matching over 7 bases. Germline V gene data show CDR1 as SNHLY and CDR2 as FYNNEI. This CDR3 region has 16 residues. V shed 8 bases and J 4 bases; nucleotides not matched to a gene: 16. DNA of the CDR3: TGTGCCAGCGTAGGGGGCTTATCGGGGAGCAGCTATGGCTACACCTTC. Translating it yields CASVGGLSGSSYGYTF.

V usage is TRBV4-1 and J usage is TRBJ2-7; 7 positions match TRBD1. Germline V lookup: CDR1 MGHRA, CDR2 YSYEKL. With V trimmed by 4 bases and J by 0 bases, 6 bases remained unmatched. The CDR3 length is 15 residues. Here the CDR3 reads CASSRETGSSYEQYF. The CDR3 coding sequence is TGCGCCAGCAGCCGAGAGACAGGGAGCTCCTACGAGCAGTACTTC.

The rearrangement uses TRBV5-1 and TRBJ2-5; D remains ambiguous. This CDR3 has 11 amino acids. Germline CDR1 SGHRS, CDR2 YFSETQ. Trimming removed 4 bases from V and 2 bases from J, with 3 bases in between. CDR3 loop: CASSRQETQYF. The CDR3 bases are TGCGCCAGCAGCCGTCAAGAGACCCAGTACTTC.

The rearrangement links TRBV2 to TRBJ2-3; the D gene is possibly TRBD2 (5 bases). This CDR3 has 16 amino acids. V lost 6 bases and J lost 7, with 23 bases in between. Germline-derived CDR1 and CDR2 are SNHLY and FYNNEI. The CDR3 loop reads CASRGSLESALNTQYF. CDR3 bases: TGTGCCAGCAGGGGTTCACTAGAGAGTGCCCTGAATACGCAGTATTTT.

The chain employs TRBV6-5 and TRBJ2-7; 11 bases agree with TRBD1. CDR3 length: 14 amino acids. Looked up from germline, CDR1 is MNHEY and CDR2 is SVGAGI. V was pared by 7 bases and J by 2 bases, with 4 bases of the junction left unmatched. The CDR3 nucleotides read TGTGCCAGCACTCCGGGACAGGGGGCCTACGAGCAGTACTTC. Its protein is CASTPGQGAYEQYF.

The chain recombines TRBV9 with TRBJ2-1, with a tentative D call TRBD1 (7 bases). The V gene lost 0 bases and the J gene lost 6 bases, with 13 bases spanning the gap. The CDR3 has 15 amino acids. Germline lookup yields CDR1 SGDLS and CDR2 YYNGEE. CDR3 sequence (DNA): TGTGCCAGCAGCGTAGCAGGGGGGCCGGGCAATGAGCAGTTCTTC. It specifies CASSVAGGPGNEQFF.

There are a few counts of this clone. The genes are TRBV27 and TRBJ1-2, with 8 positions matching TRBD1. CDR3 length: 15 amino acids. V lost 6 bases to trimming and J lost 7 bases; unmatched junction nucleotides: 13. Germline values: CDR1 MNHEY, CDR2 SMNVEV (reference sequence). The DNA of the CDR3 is TGTGCCAGCAGACCCTCAGGGGGCGCTCCCCTTGGCTACACCTTC. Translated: CASRPSGGAPLGYTF.

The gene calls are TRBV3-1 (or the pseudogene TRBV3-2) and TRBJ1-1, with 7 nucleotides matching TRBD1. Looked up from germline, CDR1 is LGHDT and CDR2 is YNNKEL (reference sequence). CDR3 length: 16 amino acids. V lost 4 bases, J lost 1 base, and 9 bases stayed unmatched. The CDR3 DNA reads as TGTGCCAGCAGCCCTCGGACAGGACTAACGAACACTGAAGCTTTCTTT. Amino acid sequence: CASSPRTGLTNTEAFF.

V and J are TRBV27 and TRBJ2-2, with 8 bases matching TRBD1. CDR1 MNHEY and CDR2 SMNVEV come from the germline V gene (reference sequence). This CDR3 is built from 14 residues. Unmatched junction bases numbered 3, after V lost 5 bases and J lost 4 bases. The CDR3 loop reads CASSKQGVTGELFF. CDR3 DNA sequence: TGTGCCAGCAGTAAACAGGGGGTCACCGGGGAGCTGTTTTTT.

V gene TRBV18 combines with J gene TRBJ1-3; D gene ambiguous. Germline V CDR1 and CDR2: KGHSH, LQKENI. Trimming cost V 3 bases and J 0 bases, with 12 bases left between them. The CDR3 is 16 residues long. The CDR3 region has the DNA TGTGCCAGCTCACCTCGCCGGTTAAGCTCTGGAAACACCATATATTTT. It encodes CASSPRRLSSGNTIYF.

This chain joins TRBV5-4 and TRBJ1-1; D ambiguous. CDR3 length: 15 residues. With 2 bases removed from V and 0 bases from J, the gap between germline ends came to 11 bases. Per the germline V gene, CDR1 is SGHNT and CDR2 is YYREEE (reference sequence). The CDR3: CASSFIGVMNTEAFF. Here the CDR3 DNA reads TGTGCCAGCAGCTTCATTGGAGTAATGAACACTGAAGCTTTCTTT. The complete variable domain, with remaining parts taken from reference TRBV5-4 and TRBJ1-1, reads ETGVTQSPTHLIKTRGQQVTLRCSSQSGHNTVSWYQQALGQGPQFIFQYYREEENGRGNFPPRFSGLQFPNYSSELNVNALELDDSALYLCASSFIGVMNTEAFFGQGTRLTVV.

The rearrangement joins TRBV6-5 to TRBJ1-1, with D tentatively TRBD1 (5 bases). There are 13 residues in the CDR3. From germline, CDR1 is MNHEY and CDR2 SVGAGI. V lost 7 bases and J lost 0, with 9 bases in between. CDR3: CASTPGLNTEAFF. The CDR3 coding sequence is TGTGCCAGCACCCCAGGGCTGAACACTGAAGCTTTCTTT.

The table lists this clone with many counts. The CDR3 loop reads CSVQTVEKLFF. The CDR3 DNA is TGCAGCGTCCAGACAGTTGAAAAACTGTTTTTT. The rearrangement links TRBV29-1 to TRBJ1-4; possibly TRBD1 for D (5 bases). The CDR3 loop spans 11 amino acids. The V gene lost 6 bases and the J gene lost 7 bases, with 9 bases spanning the gap. Germline V gives CDR1 SQVTM, CDR2 ANQGSEA.

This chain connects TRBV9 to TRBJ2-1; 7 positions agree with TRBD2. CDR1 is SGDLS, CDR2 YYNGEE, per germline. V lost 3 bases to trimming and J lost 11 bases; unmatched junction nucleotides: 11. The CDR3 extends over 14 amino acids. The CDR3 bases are TGTGCCAGCAGCGACCGGGACTACAATGCTAAGCAGTTCTTC. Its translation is CASSDRDYNAKQFF.

CDR3 coding DNA: TGTGCCAGCAGCTTCTATAAGGCGGGCTGGGCGACAGATACGCAGTATTTT. It codes for CASSFYKAGWATDTQYF. J is TRBJ2-3 and V is TRBV13, with a possible D match to TRBD2 (5 bases). The CDR3 has 17 residues. From germline, CDR1 is PRHDT and CDR2 FYEKMQ (reference sequence). Deletions cut 3 bases from V and 3 bases from J, with 19 bases between.

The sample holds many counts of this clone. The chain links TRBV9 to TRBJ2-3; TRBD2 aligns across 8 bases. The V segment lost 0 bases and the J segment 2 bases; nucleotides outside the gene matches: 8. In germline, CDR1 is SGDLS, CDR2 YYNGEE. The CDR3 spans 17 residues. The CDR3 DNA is TGTGCCAGCAGCGTAGATTTGCGGGGGGTCAACACAGATACGCAGTATTTT. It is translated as CASSVDLRGVNTDTQYF.

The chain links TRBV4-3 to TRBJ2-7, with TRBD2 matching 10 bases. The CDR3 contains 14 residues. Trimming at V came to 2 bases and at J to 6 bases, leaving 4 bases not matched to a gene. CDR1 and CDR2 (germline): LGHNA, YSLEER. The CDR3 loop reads CASSQLRTSGEQYF. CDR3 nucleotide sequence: TGCGCCAGCAGCCAACTCCGGACTAGCGGCGAGCAGTACTTC.

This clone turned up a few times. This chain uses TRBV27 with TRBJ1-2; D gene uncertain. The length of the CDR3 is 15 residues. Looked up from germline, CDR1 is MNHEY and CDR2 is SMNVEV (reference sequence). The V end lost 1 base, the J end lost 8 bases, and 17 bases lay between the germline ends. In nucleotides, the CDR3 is TGTGCCAGCAGTTTATGGGGAGGTGGGCGGAGAGGCTACACCTTC. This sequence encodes CASSLWGGGRRGYTF.

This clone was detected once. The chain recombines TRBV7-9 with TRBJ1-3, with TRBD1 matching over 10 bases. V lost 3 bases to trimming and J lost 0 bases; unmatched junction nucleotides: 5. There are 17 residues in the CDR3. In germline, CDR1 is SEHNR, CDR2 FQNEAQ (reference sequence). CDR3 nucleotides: TGTGCCAGCAGCTTCGGACAGGGGGTTCCCTCTGGAAACACCATATATTTT. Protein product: CASSFGQGVPSGNTIYF.

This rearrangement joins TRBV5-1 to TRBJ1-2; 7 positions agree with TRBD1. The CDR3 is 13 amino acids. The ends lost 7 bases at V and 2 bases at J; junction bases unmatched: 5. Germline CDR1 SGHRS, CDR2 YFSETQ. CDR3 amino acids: CASAEDRNYGYTF. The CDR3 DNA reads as TGCGCCAGCGCCGAGGACAGGAACTATGGCTACACCTTC. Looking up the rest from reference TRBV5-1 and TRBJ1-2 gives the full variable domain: KAGVTQTPRYLIKTRGQQVTLSCSPISGHRSVSWYQQTPGQGLQFLFEYFSETQRNKGNFPGRFSGRQFSNSRSEMNVSTLELGDSALYLCASAEDRNYGYTFGSGTRLTVV.

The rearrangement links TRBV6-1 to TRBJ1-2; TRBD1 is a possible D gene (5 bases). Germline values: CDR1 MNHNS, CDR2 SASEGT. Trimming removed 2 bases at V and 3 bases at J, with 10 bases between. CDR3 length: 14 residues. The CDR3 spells CASSELKGYYGYTF. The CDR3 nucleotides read TGTGCCAGCAGTGAATTGAAGGGGTACTATGGCTACACCTTC.

The CDR3 DNA sequence: TGTGCCTGGAGTCCGGGGAACACTGAAGCTTTCTTT. The encoded protein is CAWSPGNTEAFF. This chain links TRBV30 with TRBJ1-1, with D hard to call. Germline-derived CDR1 and CDR2 are GTSNPN and SVGIG (reference sequence). V lost 2 bases and J 1 base, leaving 5 bases between the germline ends. This CDR3 has 12 amino acids.

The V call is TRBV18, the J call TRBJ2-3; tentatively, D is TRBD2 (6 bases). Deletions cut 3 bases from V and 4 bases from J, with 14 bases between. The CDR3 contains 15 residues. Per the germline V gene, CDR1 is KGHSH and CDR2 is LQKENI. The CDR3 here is CASSPQSSGADTQYF. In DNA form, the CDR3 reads TGTGCCAGCTCACCCCAGTCCTCGGGAGCAGATACGCAGTATTTT.